One and the same sample provided the 3 T cell receptor beta chains below, sequenced in a study of T cell responses to AZD1222 COVID-19 vaccine. Sequencing was performed with immunoSEQ multiplex PCR; in TCRdb, only in-frame clones are kept and a portion is missing. The table lists roughly 150,000 clones, approximately 93% of them singletons. The sample in question was peripheral blood, obtained 28 days after the second AZD1222 dose. The receptors come from an adult who received the AZD1222 COVID-19 vaccine.

The V gene is TRBV7-9, the J gene TRBJ1-2, with D uncertain. This CDR3 is built from 11 residues. Per germline, CDR1 SEHNR and CDR2 FQNEAQ (reference sequence). V lost 4 bases to trimming and J lost 4 bases, with 4 bases between them. CDR3 residues: CASSSAYGYTF. CDR3 sequence (DNA): TGTGCCAGCAGCTCTGCCTATGGCTACACCTTC.

This chain links TRBV19 with TRBJ2-7, with a possible D match to TRBD1 (6 bases). This CDR3 is 13 amino acids long. The germline V gene has CDR1 LNHDA and CDR2 SQIVND (reference sequence). Trimming took off 1 base at V and 2 bases at J, with 6 bases between the two ends. The CDR3: CASSIGTAYEQYF. The CDR3 region has the DNA TGTGCCAGTAGTATAGGGACAGCCTACGAGCAGTACTTC.

V gene TRBV6-6 combines with J gene TRBJ1-2, with a weak D call TRBD1 (6 bases). Germline-derived CDR1 and CDR2 are MNHNY and SVGAGI (reference sequence). This CDR3 comprises 15 residues. The V gene lost 5 bases and the J gene lost 4 bases, with 17 bases spanning the gap. The CDR3 region has the DNA TGTGCCAGCAGTCAAACACAGGGTCCCATCTATGGCTACACCTTC. This gives the protein CASSQTQGPIYGYTF.